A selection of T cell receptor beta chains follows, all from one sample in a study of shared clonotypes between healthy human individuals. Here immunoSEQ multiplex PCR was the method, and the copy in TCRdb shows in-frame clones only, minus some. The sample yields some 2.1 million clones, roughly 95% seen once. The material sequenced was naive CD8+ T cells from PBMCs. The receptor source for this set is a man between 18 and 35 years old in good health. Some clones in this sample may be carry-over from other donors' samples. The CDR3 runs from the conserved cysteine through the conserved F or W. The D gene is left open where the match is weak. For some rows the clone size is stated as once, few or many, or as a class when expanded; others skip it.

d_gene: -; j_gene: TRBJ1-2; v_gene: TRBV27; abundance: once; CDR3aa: CASSLYPPSYGYTF; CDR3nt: TGTGCCAGCAGTTTATATCCGCCCTCCTATGGCTACACCTTC
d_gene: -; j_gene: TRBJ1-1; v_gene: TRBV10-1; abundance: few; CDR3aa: CASSEQIGYEAFF; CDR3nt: TGCGCCAGCAGTGAGCAAATTGGGTACGAAGCTTTCTTT
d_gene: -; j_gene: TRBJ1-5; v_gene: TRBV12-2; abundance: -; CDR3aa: CASRLRVLFSGSNQPQHF; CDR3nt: TGTGCAAGTCGCTTAAGAGTACTATTTTCAGGGAGCAATCAGCCCCAGCATTTT
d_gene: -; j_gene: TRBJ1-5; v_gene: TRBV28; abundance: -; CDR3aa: CASSPRGGQPQHF; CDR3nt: TGTGCCAGCAGTCCACGGGGGGGTCAGCCCCAGCATTTT
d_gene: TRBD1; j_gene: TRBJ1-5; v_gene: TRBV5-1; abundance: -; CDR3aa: CASSPGQLYSNQPQHF; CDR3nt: TGCGCCAGCAGCCCGGGACAGTTGTATAGCAATCAGCCCCAGCATTTT
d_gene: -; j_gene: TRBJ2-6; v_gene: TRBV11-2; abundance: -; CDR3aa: CASSLVGHSGANVLTF; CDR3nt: TGTGCCAGCAGCTTAGTGGGACACAGCGGGGCCAACGTCCTGACTTTC
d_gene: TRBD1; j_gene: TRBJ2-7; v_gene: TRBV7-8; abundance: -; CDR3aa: CASSQTGTRNEQYF; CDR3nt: TGTGCCAGCAGTCAGACAGGGACGAGGAACGAGCAGTACTTC
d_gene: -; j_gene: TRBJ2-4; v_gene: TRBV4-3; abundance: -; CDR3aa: CASRKRGENIQYF; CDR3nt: TGCGCCAGCAGAAAACGGGGTGAAAACATTCAGTACTTC
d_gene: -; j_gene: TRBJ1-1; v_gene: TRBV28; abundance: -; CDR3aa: CASSLGGSTEAFF; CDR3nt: TGTGCCAGCAGTTTAGGGGGTAGCACTGAAGCTTTCTTT
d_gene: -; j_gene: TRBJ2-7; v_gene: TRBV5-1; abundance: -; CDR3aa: CASRPRGVSEQYF; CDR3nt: TGCGCCAGCCGGCCTCGGGGTGTAAGCGAGCAGTACTTC
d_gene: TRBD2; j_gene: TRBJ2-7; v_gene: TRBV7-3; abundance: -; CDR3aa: CASSLSPSGSNEQYF; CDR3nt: TGTGCCAGCAGCTTAAGCCCTAGCGGGAGTAACGAGCAGTACTTC
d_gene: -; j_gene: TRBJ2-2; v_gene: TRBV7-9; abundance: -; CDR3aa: CASSPMTGELFF; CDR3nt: TGTGCCAGCAGCCCAATGACCGGGGAGCTGTTTTTT
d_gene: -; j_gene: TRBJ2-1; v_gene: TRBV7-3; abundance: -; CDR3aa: CASSPLPGTLDNEQFF; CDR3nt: TGTGCCAGCAGCCCCCTGCCCGGGACTCTCGACAATGAGCAGTTCTTC
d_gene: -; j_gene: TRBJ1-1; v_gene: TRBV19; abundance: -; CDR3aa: CASSVDRRGTEAFF; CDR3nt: TGTGCCAGTAGTGTAGACAGGAGAGGCACTGAAGCTTTCTTT
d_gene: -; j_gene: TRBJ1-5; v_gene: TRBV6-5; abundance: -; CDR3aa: CASSYSPGSWPQHF; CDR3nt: TGTGCCAGCAGTTACTCTCCGGGGTCTTGGCCCCAGCATTTT
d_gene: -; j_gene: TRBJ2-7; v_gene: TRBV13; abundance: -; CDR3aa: CASSLESSYEQYF; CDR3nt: TGTGCCAGCAGCTTAGAGAGCTCCTACGAGCAGTACTTC
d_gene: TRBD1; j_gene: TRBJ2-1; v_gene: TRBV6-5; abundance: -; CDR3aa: CASTTTGGNEQFF; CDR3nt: TGTGCCAGCACTACTACAGGGGGGAATGAGCAGTTCTTC
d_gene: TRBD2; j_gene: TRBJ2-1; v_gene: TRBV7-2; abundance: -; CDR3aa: CASSLELSGLADNEQFF; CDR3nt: TGTGCCAGCAGCTTAGAATTGTCGGGACTAGCGGACAATGAGCAGTTCTTC
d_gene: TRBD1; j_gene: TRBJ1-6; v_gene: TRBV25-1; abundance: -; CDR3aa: CASSEFLGTDSPLHF; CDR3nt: TGTGCCAGCAGTGAATTTCTCGGGACAGATTCACCCCTCCACTTT
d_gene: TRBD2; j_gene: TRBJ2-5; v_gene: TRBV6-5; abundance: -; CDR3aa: CASSLGLAAETQYF; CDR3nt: TGTGCCAGCAGCCTCGGACTAGCGGCAGAGACCCAGTACTTC